This TCR beta chain derives from a study of blood T cells in healthy people across ages. Looking at the study overall: Template switching picked up about one barcoded beta molecule for each two T cells.

Researchers isolated at least 6 million PBMCs per sample. Overall study results and limits: CMV status of donors was not determined, possibly confounding expanded clonotype changes. It was the long-lived donors that had more naive CD4+ cells and higher diversity than aged donors.

With 2 bases removed from V and 6 bases from J, the gap between germline ends came to 19 bases. This CDR3 contains 17 residues. In germline, CDR1 is LNHNV, CDR2 YYDKDF (reference sequence). Primed by a sample-barcoded 5' primer and a J-beta primer mix, a second PCR proceeded for 7 to 11 cycles. Each CDR3 protein gets one entry after TCRdb re-called the 5' RACE reads with MiXCR. This sample carries 1.5 million or so distinct CDR3 sequences, approximately 40% of them seen once, and the ten largest clones take around 8%. A remark on this clonotype: Its antigen is still unknown.

The chain recombines TRBV15 with TRBJ1-4, with TRBD1 as a possible D gene (5 bases). This clonotype was sampled from a young woman in good health. Sequenced sample: blood. CDR3 nucleotide sequence: TGTGCCACCAGCAGACCTGGGGCGACAGAACAACATGAAAAACTGTTTTTT. Its translation is CATSRPGATEQHEKLFF.